This TCR beta chain is drawn from a study of blood T cells in healthy people across ages. Of note for this clonotype: Compared with germline, one end of the junction differs, possibly owing to a read error.

Germline CDR1 is SQVTM and CDR2 is ANQGSEA. The length of the CDR3 is 14 residues. Primers used in a second PCR of about 6 to 11 cycles were a sample-barcoded 5' primer and a J-beta primer mix. MiXCR, applied by TCRdb to the 5' RACE reads, yields one record per CDR3 protein. The sample yields just over 1 million distinct CDR3 sequences, 45% seen once. The receptor's source is a woman aged 55 to 70 in good health. The chain employs TRBV29-1 and TRBJ1-3, with 11 nucleotides matching TRBD1. The sequencing sample was made of blood. This CDR3 is CSVVDRGPGNTIYF. As DNA, the CDR3 is TGCAGTGTTGTGGACAGGGGGCCTGGAAACACCATATATTTT.